Following are 6 T cell receptor beta chains from one sample sequenced in a study of identical twins. TCRdb called the 5' RACE reads again in MiXCR, with one record for every CDR3 protein. Of roughly 290,000 distinct CDR3 sequences in the sample, about 8.9% were seen once. These same records also appear under a second study, on yellow fever vaccine responses in identical twins.

Sequencing input: memory (CD45RO+) T cells sorted from blood. All receptors derive from a woman aged 18 to 35 in good health.

This clonotype was recorded many times. The rearrangement joins TRBV20-1 to TRBJ1-5; 11 bases line up with TRBD1. Germline CDR1 reads DFQATT; CDR2 reads SNEGSKA (reference sequence). V gave up 6 bases and J gave up 0 bases; unmatched junction bases: 10. The CDR3 length is 17 residues. CDR3 region: CSAGPGQGVSSNQPQHF. DNA for the CDR3: TGCAGTGCGGGGCCGGGACAGGGGGTTTCTAGCAATCAGCCCCAGCATTTT.

V gene TRBV11-2 combines with J gene TRBJ1-4; D remains unclear. Between the trimmed V and J ends, which lost 1 base and 4 bases, there was a span of 10 bases. This CDR3 has 15 amino acids. Germline-derived CDR1 and CDR2 are SGHAT and FQNNGV. The CDR3 region has the DNA TGTGCCAGCAGCTTAGGAGGCGGATTTAATGAAAAACTGTTTTTT. Encoded protein: CASSLGGGFNEKLFF.

This clonotype was counted ten times or more. The rearrangement uses TRBV2 and TRBJ2-7; 7 bases fit TRBD2. V gave up 9 bases and J gave up 0 bases; unmatched junction bases: 11. This CDR3 is 15 amino acids long. In germline, CDR1 is SNHLY, CDR2 FYNNEI. The CDR3 reads CASGEGLNSSYEQYF. In nucleotides, the CDR3 is TGTGCCAGTGGGGAGGGACTAAACTCCTCCTACGAGCAGTACTTC.

A few counts support this clonotype. V gene TRBV4-1 combines with J gene TRBJ1-6, with D possibly TRBD1 on 6 matching bases. Germline CDR1 and CDR2: MGHRA and YSYEKL. V was trimmed by 0 bases and J by 11 bases, leaving 20 bases between them. This CDR3 spans 17 amino acids. CDR3 loop: CASSQDPIGDIAAPLHF. CDR3 DNA: TGCGCCAGCAGCCAAGATCCAATTGGGGACATAGCGGCACCCCTCCACTTT.

This clonotype was picked up a small number of times. This chain uses TRBV24-1 with TRBJ2-3; the D gene is possibly TRBD2 (7 bases). Per germline, CDR1 KGHDR and CDR2 SFDVKD. The CDR3 is made up of 16 amino acids. The V gene lost 4 bases and the J gene lost 0 bases, with 13 bases spanning the gap. The CDR3 sequence is CATSERGTPSTDTQYF. The CDR3 coding sequence is TGTGCCACCAGTGAGCGGGGGACACCTAGCACAGATACGCAGTATTTT.

This clonotype came up a few times. The rearrangement uses TRBV20-1 and TRBJ2-1; D is unclear. CDR1 and CDR2 from the germline V gene are DFQATT and SNEGSKA (reference sequence). V was pared by 1 base and J by 9 bases, with 10 bases between. The CDR3 loop spans 12 amino acids. As DNA, the CDR3 is TGCAGTGCTAGAGGGCTACATGGTGAGCAGTTCTTC. Protein sequence: CSARGLHGEQFF.